This T cell receptor beta chain was retrieved from a study of human T cells and chemical hapten exposure. V dropped 3 bases and J dropped 0 bases, with 13 bases sitting between them. The length of the CDR3 is 15 residues. Germline V lookup: CDR1 SGHRS, CDR2 YFSETQ. In regard to this clonotype: Its antigen is not known.

Findings and caveats of the study: PT1 expanded TCR counts correlated positively with patch test score. DPC sensitization did not alter TCRs above 1 in 1000 frequency. Expanded TCRs created a significantly greater count of big CDR3 similarity clusters than controls did.

TCRdb called the RACE reads again in MiXCR, with one record for every CDR3 protein. The sample has 370,000 or so distinct CDR3 sequences, more than 4.5% seen once. Indicated time point: patch test 1, 2 weeks after DPC sensitization. Treatment specified: therapeutic diphenylcyclopropenone sensitization with weekly scalp DPC. V and J are TRBV5-1 and TRBJ2-7, with D tentatively TRBD1 (7 bases). The starting material was whole blood, obtained in connection with sensitization to the hapten diphenylcyclopropenone (DPC). This clonotype was obtained from a woman aged 50 to 65 with alopecia areata. Some clones in this sample may be carry-over from other donors' samples. The CDR3 protein is CASSWAGQSSYEQYF. CDR3 nucleotide sequence: TGCGCCAGCAGCTGGGCGGGACAGAGCTCCTACGAGCAGTACTTC.